Listed below are T cell receptor beta chains from one sample, sequenced in a study of blood T cell repertoires in COVID-19. Profiled with immunoSEQ multiplex PCR; TCRdb holds only in-frame clones, not every one. The data hold over 45,000 clones, with 77% observed a single time. The source material was peripheral blood. The receptor set was obtained from a human donor with active or convalescent COVID-19. The donor label of this sample is uncertain. CDR3s leave out the opening cysteine and the closing phenylalanine or tryptophan. Not every row has a clone size; where given, it reads once, few, many or a size class.

v_gene: TRBV27
j_gene: TRBJ1-2
abundance: NA
CDR3aa: ASSSTQGYYGYT

v_gene: TRBV6-2/TRBV6-3
j_gene: TRBJ2-4
abundance: NA
CDR3aa: ASSSSGTGKNIQY

v_gene: TRBV5-1
j_gene: TRBJ2-7
abundance: NA
CDR3aa: ASSPGLGIGNEQY

v_gene: TRBV7-3
j_gene: TRBJ2-3
abundance: NA
CDR3aa: ASSPQQGWTDTQY

v_gene: TRBV2
j_gene: TRBJ2-1
abundance: NA
CDR3aa: ASSVLVSFNEQF

v_gene: TRBV19
j_gene: TRBJ2-5
abundance: NA
CDR3aa: ASTKGWGGYQETQY

v_gene: TRBV9
j_gene: TRBJ2-2
abundance: once
CDR3aa: ASSVPTGELF

v_gene: TRBV10-3
j_gene: TRBJ1-1
abundance: NA
CDR3aa: AISEGGTGNTEAF

v_gene: TRBV4-3
j_gene: TRBJ2-7
abundance: few
CDR3aa: ASAQTSGAYEQY

v_gene: TRBV9
j_gene: TRBJ2-5
abundance: NA
CDR3aa: ASSPVPSAGGQETQY

v_gene: TRBV30
j_gene: TRBJ2-7
abundance: NA
CDR3aa: AWMLAGGSYEQY

v_gene: TRBV29-1
j_gene: TRBJ1-3
abundance: NA
CDR3aa: SGKQGSSGNTIY

v_gene: TRBV19
j_gene: TRBJ2-4
abundance: NA
CDR3aa: ARPGREGTSGIDIQY

v_gene: TRBV7-9
j_gene: TRBJ1-1
abundance: many
CDR3aa: ATSEGQGGTEAF

v_gene: TRBV9
j_gene: TRBJ2-3
abundance: NA
CDR3aa: ASRPGLDRTDTQY

v_gene: TRBV14
j_gene: TRBJ2-3
abundance: NA
CDR3aa: ASSRGGSTDTQY

v_gene: TRBV24-1
j_gene: TRBJ2-5
abundance: NA
CDR3aa: ATSDGASGRALGETQY

v_gene: TRBV28
j_gene: TRBJ1-6
abundance: NA
CDR3aa: ASSPPGQGPYNSPLH

v_gene: TRBV5-1
j_gene: TRBJ2-1
abundance: few
CDR3aa: ASSLGLADAYNEQF

v_gene: TRBV3-1/TRBV3-2
j_gene: TRBJ2-7
abundance: NA
CDR3aa: ASSRVAPYYEQY

v_gene: TRBV6-1
j_gene: TRBJ2-6
abundance: NA
CDR3aa: ASSVGSGRTQLGANVLT

v_gene: TRBV29-1
j_gene: TRBJ2-3
abundance: NA
CDR3aa: SVGRRLAGADTQY

v_gene: TRBV19
j_gene: TRBJ1-5
abundance: NA
CDR3aa: AGPRQVNQPQH

v_gene: TRBV10-1
j_gene: TRBJ1-4
abundance: NA
CDR3aa: ASNGRSTNEKLF

v_gene: TRBV15
j_gene: TRBJ1-5
abundance: NA
CDR3aa: ATSLTEGNQPQH

v_gene: TRBV7-3
j_gene: TRBJ2-3
abundance: NA
CDR3aa: ASSLNGGGTDTQY

v_gene: TRBV21-1
j_gene: TRBJ2-5
abundance: once
CDR3aa: ASSKDGREEVWETQY

v_gene: TRBV10-1
j_gene: TRBJ2-2
abundance: few
CDR3aa: ASSEAGSRDTGELF

v_gene: TRBV6-6
j_gene: TRBJ1-4
abundance: NA
CDR3aa: ASTQGAGGNWEKLF

v_gene: TRBV20-1
j_gene: TRBJ1-2
abundance: NA
CDR3aa: SARGYGYT

v_gene: TRBV2
j_gene: TRBJ1-5
abundance: NA
CDR3aa: ASSERTGNGQPQH

v_gene: TRBV9
j_gene: TRBJ1-5
abundance: NA
CDR3aa: ASSVGTGYNQPQH

v_gene: TRBV27
j_gene: TRBJ2-7
abundance: NA
CDR3aa: ASSPGGGGTYEQY

v_gene: TRBV7-7
j_gene: TRBJ2-1
abundance: NA
CDR3aa: ASAPNTGTGNYNEQF

v_gene: TRBV9
j_gene: TRBJ2-2
abundance: NA
CDR3aa: ASSFGTIVPGELF

v_gene: TRBV7-3
j_gene: TRBJ1-1
abundance: few
CDR3aa: ASSRSGTANTEAF

v_gene: TRBV6-5
j_gene: TRBJ1-4
abundance: NA
CDR3aa: ASSSGGTTNEKLF